Each of the 11 T cell receptor beta chains below was sequenced from the same sample in a study of PD-L1 blockade in urothelial cancer. Time point denoted: peripheral blood 6 weeks after treatment start. TCRdb's copy holds only in-frame clones and misses some; the assay was immunoSEQ multiplex PCR. The table has nearly 45,000 clones, around 80% seen once; the top ten hold about 13%. The sequenced sample was PBMCs, obtained around atezolizumab (anti-PD-L1) treatment. These receptor sequences come from a man in his 60s with urothelial cancer.

The chain links TRBV2 to TRBJ1-5; D gene uncertain. The CDR3 is made up of 14 amino acids. The germline V gene has CDR1 SNHLY and CDR2 FYNNEI. CDR3 region: CATKGSQLNQPQHF. CDR3 nucleotides: TGTGCAACAAAAGGTAGCCAACTCAATCAGCCCCAGCATTTT. The whole variable domain, filled in from reference TRBV2 and TRBJ1-5, reads EPEVTQTPSHQVTQMGQEVILRCVPISNHLYFYWYRQILGQKVEFLVSFYNNEISEKSEIFDDQFSVERPDGSNFTLKIRSTKLEDSAMYFCATKGSQLNQPQHFGDGTRLSIL.

This clone was seen more than once but under ten times. The gene calls are TRBV27 and TRBJ1-2; 7 bases fit TRBD1. This CDR3 comprises 14 residues. Trimming at V came to 6 bases and at J to 7 bases, leaving 11 bases not matched to a gene. The germline gives CDR1 MNHEY, CDR2 SMNVEV (reference sequence). The CDR3 here is CASRGGFGGGGYTF. CDR3 DNA: TGTGCCAGCAGAGGGGGCTTTGGGGGTGGTGGCTACACCTTC.

The V and J genes are TRBV6-6 and TRBJ2-5; no firm D call. Germline loops: CDR1 MNHNY, CDR2 SVGAGI (reference sequence). V was shortened by 6 bases and J by 1 base, with 12 bases between the two germline ends. The CDR3 loop spans 14 amino acids. The CDR3 protein is CASSTSDSQETQYF. The CDR3 DNA is TGTGCCAGCAGCACCAGCGACTCCCAAGAGACCCAGTACTTC.

The chain combines TRBV5-1 with TRBJ2-2, with D maybe TRBD1 (6 bases). V was shortened by 0 bases and J by 5 bases, with 11 bases between the two germline ends. This CDR3 is 15 amino acids long. Germline V CDR1 and CDR2: SGHRS, YFSETQ. CDR3 nucleotide sequence: TGCGCCAGCAGCTTGGTACAGGGTACGACCGGGGAGCTGTTTTTT. Encoded protein: CASSLVQGTTGELFF.

The chain joins TRBV28 to TRBJ1-2, with 8 nucleotides matching TRBD1. J was trimmed by 6 bases and V by 5 bases; bases with no gene match: 2. This CDR3 spans 12 amino acids. CDR1 is MDHEN and CDR2 is SYDVKM in the germline V gene. The CDR3, as DNA: TGTGCCAGCAGTACAGGGGGGGATGGCTACACCTTC. Translation gives CASSTGGDGYTF.

V is TRBV4-2 and J is TRBJ2-4; TRBD2 matches at 11 bases. Unmatched junction bases numbered 8, after V lost 5 bases and J lost 2 bases. Germline V gene sequence: CDR1 LGHNA, CDR2 YNFKEQ. The CDR3 has 17 amino acids. CDR3 region: CASSGSSGGPSKNIQYF. The CDR3 nucleotides are TGTGCCAGCAGCGGATCTAGCGGGGGGCCTTCCAAAAACATTCAGTACTTC.

The V and J genes are TRBV28 and TRBJ1-1; 9 bases fit TRBD1. CDR3 length: 14 residues. The ends lost 6 bases at V and 6 bases at J; junction bases unmatched: 8. Germline V gene data show CDR1 as MDHEN and CDR2 as SYDVKM. The CDR3 DNA reads as TGTGCCAGCAGACCAGGGACAGGGTACGCTGAAGCTTTCTTT. It specifies CASRPGTGYAEAFF.

The rearrangement joins TRBV4-1 to TRBJ1-4; TRBD1 aligns across 9 bases. V lost 1 base, J lost 7 bases, and 4 bases stayed unmatched. Per the germline V gene, CDR1 is MGHRA and CDR2 is YSYEKL. CDR3 length: 15 amino acids. The CDR3 DNA sequence: TGCGCCAGCAGCCAAGCCGGGACAGGGTCTGAAAAACTGTTTTTT. This gives the protein CASSQAGTGSEKLFF.

This clone was observed a few times. The chain uses TRBV25-1 and TRBJ1-4, with no clear D. The germline gives CDR1 MGHDK, CDR2 SYGVNS. CDR3 length: 14 amino acids. Trimming shortened V by 1 base and J by 5 bases, and 8 bases separated the two germline ends. The CDR3 is CASSEWSGNEKLFF. Here the CDR3 DNA reads TGTGCCAGCAGTGAATGGTCGGGGAATGAAAAACTGTTTTTT.

The genes are TRBV7-9 and TRBJ1-2; 7 positions agree with TRBD1. V gave up 2 bases and J gave up 4 bases; unmatched junction bases: 10. The CDR3 is 16 residues long. The germline CDR1 and CDR2 sequences are SEHNR and FQNEAQ (reference sequence). CDR3 sequence (DNA): TGTGCCAGCAGCTTACCTCAGGGGGTTCAGCGCTATGGCTACACCTTC. Protein: CASSLPQGVQRYGYTF.

In nucleotides, the CDR3 is TGTGCCAGCACCCCCCCGGGGGGACTAGCGGAACTGTCTAGCACAGATACGCAGTATTTT. Its protein product is CASTPPGGLAELSSTDTQYF. J is TRBJ2-3 and V is TRBV2; 11 nucleotides line up with TRBD2. The J segment lost 0 bases and the V segment lost 7 bases, leaving 18 bases of the junction unmatched. The germline V gene has CDR1 SNHLY and CDR2 FYNNEI. The CDR3 is 20 amino acids.